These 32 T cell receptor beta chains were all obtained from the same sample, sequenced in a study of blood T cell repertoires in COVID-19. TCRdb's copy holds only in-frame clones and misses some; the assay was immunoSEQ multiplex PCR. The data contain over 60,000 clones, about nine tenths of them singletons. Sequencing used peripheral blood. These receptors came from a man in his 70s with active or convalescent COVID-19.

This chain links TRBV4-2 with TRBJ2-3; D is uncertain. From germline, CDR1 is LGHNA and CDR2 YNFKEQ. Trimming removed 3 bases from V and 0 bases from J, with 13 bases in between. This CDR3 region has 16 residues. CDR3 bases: TGTGCCAGCAGCCAGCGCGGAGATTCTAGCACAGATACGCAGTATTTT. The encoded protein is CASSQRGDSSTDTQYF.

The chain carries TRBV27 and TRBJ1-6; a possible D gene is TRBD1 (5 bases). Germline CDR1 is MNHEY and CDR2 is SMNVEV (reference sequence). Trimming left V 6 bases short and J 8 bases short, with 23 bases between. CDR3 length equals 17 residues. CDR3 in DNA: TGTGCCAGCAGCCCCGGGGTAATTGGCGGGACGGATTCACCCCTCCACTTT. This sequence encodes CASSPGVIGGTDSPLHF.

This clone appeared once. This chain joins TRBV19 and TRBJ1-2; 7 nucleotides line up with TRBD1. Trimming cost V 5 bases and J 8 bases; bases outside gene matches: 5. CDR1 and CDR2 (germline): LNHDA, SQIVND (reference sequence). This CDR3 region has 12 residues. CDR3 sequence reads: CASSYLQGGYTF. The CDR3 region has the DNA TGTGCCAGTAGTTACCTACAGGGGGGCTACACCTTC.

CDR3 residues: CASSLSDTGFNEKLFF. The DNA of the CDR3 is TGTGCCAGCAGTTTGTCCGACACAGGGTTTAATGAAAAACTGTTTTTT. The J gene is TRBJ1-4, the V gene TRBV28; a possible D gene is TRBD1 (6 bases). V lost 3 bases and J lost 4, with 15 bases in between. Germline-derived CDR1 and CDR2 are MDHEN and SYDVKM. CDR3 length equals 16 residues. Supplemented by reference TRBV28 and TRBJ1-4, the full variable domain reads DVKVTQSSRYLVKRTGEKVFLECVQDMDHENMFWYRQDPGLGLRLIYFSYDVKMKEKGDIPEGYSVSREKKERFSLILESASTNQTSMYLCASSLSDTGFNEKLFFGSGTQLSVL.

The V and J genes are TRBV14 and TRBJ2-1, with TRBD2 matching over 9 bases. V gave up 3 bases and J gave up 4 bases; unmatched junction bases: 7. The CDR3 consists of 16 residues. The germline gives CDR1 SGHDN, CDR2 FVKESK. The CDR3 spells CASSQDTSGYYNEQFF. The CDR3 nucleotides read TGTGCCAGCAGCCAGGATACTAGCGGGTATTACAATGAGCAGTTCTTC.

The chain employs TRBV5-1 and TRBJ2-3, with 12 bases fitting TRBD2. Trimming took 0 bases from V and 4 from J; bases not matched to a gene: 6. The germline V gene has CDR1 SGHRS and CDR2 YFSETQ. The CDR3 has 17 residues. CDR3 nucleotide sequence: TGCGCCAGCAGCTTGGCGACTAGCGGGGGAGGCTCAGATACGCAGTATTTT. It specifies CASSLATSGGGSDTQYF.

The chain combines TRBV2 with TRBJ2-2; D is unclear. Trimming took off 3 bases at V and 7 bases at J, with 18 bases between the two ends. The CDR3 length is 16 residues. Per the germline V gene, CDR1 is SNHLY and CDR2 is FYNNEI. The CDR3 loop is CASSDGGLSRIGELFF. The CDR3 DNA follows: TGTGCCAGCAGTGACGGCGGCTTGAGCAGAATCGGGGAGCTGTTTTTT.

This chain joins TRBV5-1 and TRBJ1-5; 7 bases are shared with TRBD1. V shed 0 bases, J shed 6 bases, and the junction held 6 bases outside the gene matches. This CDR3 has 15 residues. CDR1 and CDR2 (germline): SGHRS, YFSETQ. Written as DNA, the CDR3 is TGCGCCAGCAGCTTGGTTGGGGACAGATCTCAGCCCCAGCATTTT. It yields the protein CASSLVGDRSQPQHF.

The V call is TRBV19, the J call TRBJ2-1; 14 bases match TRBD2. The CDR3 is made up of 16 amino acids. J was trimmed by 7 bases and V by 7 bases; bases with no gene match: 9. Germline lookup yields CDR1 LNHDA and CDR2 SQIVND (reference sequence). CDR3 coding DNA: TGTGCCAGTAACCCAATGGGACTAGCGGGAGTTAATGAGCAGTTCTTC. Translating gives CASNPMGLAGVNEQFF.

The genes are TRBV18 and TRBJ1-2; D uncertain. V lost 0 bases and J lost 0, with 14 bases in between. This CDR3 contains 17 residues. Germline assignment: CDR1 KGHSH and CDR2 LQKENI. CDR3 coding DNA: TGTGCCAGCTCACCACCGGTCGGCAGGATGACTAACTATGGCTACACCTTC. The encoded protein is CASSPPVGRMTNYGYTF. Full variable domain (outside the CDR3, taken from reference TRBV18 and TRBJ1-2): NAGVMQNPRHLVRRRGQEARLRCSPMKGHSHVYWYRQLPEEGLKFMVYLQKENIIDESGMPKERFSAEFPKEGPSILRIQQVVRGDSAAYFCASSPPVGRMTNYGYTFGSGTRLTVV.

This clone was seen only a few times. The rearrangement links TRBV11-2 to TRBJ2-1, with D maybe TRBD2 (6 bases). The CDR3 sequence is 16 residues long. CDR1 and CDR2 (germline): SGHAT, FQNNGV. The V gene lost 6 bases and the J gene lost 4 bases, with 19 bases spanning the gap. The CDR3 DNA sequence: TGTGCCAGCAGTGGAGGGGTCGAGGTCGTATACAATGAGCAGTTCTTC. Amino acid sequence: CASSGGVEVVYNEQFF.

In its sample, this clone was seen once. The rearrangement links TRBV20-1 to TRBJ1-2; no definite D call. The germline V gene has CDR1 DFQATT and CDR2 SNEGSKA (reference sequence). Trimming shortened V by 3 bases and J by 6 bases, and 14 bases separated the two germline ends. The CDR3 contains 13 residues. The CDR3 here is CSASPGGRDGYTF. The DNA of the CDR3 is TGCAGTGCTAGTCCCGGTGGGAGGGATGGCTACACCTTC.

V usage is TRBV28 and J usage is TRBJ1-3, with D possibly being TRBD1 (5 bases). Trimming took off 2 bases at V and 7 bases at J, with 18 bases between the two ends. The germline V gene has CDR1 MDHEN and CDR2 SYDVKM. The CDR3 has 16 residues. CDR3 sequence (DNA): TGTGCCAGCAGTTTAGACTTGCAGGGTGGGTCGAACACCATATATTTT. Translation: CASSLDLQGGSNTIYF.

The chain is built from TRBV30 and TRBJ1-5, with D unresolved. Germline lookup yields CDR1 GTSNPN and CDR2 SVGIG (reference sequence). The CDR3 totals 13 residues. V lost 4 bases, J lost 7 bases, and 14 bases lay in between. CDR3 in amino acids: CAWTRGSFQPQHF. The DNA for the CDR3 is TGTGCCTGGACCCGAGGAAGCTTCCAGCCCCAGCATTTT.

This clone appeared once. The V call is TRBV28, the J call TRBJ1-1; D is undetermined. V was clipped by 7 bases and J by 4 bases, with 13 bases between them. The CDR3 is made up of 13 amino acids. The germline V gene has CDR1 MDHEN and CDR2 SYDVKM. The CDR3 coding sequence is TGTGCCAGCACCTCGCCGGGTCCCACTGAAGCTTTCTTT. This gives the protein CASTSPGPTEAFF.

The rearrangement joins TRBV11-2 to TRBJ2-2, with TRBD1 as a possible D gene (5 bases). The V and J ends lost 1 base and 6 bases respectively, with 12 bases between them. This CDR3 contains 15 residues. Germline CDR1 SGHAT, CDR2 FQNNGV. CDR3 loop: CASSLVWGGPGELFF. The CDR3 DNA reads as TGTGCCAGCAGCTTAGTGTGGGGCGGCCCCGGGGAGCTGTTTTTT.

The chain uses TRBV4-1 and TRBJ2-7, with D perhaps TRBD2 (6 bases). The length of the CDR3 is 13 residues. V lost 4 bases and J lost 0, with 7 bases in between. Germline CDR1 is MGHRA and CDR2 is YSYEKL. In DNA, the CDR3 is TGCGCCAGCAGCCGGGACTCCTCCTACGAGCAGTACTTC. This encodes CASSRDSSYEQYF.

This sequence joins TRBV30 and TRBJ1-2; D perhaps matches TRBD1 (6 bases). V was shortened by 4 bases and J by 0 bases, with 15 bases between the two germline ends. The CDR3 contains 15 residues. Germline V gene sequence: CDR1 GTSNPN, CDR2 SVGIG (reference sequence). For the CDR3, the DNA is TGTGCCTGGATACCTGGACAGCTAGCTAACTATGGCTACACCTTC. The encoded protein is CAWIPGQLANYGYTF.

Here the CDR3 reads CASSYSYVRGELFF. CDR3 in DNA: TGTGCCAGCAGTTACTCCTACGTCAGGGGGGAGCTGTTTTTT. V gene TRBV6-2 or TRBV6-3 combines with J gene TRBJ2-2; D is undetermined. The germline gives CDR1 MNHEY, CDR2 SVGEGT. V was clipped by 0 bases and J by 8 bases, with 10 bases between them. CDR3 length: 14 residues.

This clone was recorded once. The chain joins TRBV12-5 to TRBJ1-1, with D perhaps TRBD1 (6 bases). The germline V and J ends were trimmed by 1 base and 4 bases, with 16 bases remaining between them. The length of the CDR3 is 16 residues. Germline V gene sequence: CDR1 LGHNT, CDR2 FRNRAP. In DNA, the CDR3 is TGTGCTAGTGGTTTGGGATCGGGACACCAGGGCACTGAAGCTTTCTTT. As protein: CASGLGSGHQGTEAFF.

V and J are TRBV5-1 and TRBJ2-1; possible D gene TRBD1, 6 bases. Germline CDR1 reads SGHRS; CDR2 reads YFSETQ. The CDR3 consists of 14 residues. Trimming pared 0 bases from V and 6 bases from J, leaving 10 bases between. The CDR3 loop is CASSLEQGTNEQFF. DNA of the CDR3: TGCGCCAGCAGCTTGGAACAGGGAACCAATGAGCAGTTCTTC. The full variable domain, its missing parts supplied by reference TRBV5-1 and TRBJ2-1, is KAGVTQTPRYLIKTRGQQVTLSCSPISGHRSVSWYQQTPGQGLQFLFEYFSETQRNKGNFPGRFSGRQFSNSRSEMNVSTLELGDSALYLCASSLEQGTNEQFFGPGTRLTVL.

The CDR3 reads CASSWDRPPSCTF. The CDR3 DNA reads TGTGCCAGCAGCTGGGACAGACCACCATCTTGCACCTTC. V usage is TRBV6-6 and J usage is TRBJ1-2; TRBD1 matches 7 bases. V shed 6 bases and J 13 bases; nucleotides not matched to a gene: 14. This CDR3 has 13 amino acids. The germline CDR1 and CDR2 sequences are MNHNY and SVGAGI (reference sequence).

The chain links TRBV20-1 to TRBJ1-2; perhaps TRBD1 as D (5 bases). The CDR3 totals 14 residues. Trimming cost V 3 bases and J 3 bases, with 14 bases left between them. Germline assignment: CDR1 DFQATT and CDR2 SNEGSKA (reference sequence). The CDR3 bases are TGCAGTGCTAGTTACGGGGGTGGTGACTATGGCTACACCTTC. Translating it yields CSASYGGGDYGYTF.

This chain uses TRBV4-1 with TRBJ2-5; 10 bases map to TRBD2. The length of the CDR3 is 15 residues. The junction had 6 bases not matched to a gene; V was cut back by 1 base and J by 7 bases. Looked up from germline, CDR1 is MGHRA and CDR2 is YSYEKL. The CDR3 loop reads CASSQGVAGGTTQYF. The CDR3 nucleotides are TGCGCCAGCAGCCAAGGTGTAGCGGGAGGCACGACCCAGTACTTC.

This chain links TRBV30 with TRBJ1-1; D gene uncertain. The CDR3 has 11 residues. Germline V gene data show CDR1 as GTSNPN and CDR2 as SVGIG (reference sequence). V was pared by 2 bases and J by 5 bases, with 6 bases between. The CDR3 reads CAWSRGTEAFF. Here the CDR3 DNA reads TGTGCCTGGAGTCGGGGTACTGAAGCTTTCTTT.

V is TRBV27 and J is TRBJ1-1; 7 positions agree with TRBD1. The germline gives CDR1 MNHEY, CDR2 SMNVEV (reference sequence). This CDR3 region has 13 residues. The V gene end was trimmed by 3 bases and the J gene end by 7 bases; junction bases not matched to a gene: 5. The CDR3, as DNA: TGTGCCAGCAGTTTGTTCAGGGGGGTTGAAGCTTTCTTT. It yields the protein CASSLFRGVEAFF.

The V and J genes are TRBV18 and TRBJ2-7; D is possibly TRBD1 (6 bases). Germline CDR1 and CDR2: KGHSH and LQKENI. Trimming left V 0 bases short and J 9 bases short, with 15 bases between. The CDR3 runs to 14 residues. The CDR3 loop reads CASSPPLQGIAQYF. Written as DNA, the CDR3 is TGTGCCAGCTCACCACCGTTACAGGGAATAGCGCAGTACTTC.

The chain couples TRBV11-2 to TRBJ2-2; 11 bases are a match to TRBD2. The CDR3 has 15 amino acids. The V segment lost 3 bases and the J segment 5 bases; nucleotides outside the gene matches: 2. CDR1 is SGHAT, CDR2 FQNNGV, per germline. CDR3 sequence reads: CASSLTSGMTGELFF. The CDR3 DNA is TGTGCCAGCAGCTTGACTAGCGGGATGACCGGGGAGCTGTTTTTT.

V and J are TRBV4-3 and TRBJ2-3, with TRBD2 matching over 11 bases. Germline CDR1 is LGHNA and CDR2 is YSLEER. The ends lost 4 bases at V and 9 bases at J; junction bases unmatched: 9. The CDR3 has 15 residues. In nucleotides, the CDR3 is TGCGCCAGCAGCCCGGGGCTAGCGGGAGGCGAAACGCAGTATTTT. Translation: CASSPGLAGGETQYF.

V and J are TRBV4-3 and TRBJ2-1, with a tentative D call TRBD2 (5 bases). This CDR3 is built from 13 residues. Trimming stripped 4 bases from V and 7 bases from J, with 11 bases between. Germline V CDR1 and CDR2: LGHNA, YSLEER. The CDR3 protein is CASSPEGLNEQFF. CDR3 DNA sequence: TGCGCCAGCAGCCCCGAGGGATTAAATGAGCAGTTCTTC.

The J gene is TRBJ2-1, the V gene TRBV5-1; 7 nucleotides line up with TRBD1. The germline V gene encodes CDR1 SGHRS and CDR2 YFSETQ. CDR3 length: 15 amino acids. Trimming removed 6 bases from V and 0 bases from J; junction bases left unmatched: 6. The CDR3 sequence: CASTSGTASYNEQFF. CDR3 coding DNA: TGCGCCAGCACTTCCGGGACAGCCTCCTACAATGAGCAGTTCTTC.

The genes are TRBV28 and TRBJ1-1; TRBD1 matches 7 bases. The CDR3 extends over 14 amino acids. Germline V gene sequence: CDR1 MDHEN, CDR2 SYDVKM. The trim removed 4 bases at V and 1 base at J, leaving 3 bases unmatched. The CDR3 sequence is CASSSGQPNTEAFF. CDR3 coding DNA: TGTGCCAGCAGTTCGGGACAGCCGAACACTGAAGCTTTCTTT. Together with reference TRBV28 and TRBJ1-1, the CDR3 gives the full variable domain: DVKVTQSSRYLVKRTGEKVFLECVQDMDHENMFWYRQDPGLGLRLIYFSYDVKMKEKGDIPEGYSVSREKKERFSLILESASTNQTSMYLCASSSGQPNTEAFFGQGTRLTVV.